This T cell receptor beta chain stems from a study of regulatory T cells in long-lasting Graves disease. For TCR beta, libraries came from iRepertoire HTBI primers and Arm-PCR of CDR3 regions. TCRdb redid the calling of the multiplex PCR reads with MiXCR, one entry per CDR3 protein. The data hold a few hundred thousand distinct CDR3 sequences, with over 15% observed a single time. In germline, CDR1 is DFQATT, CDR2 SNEGSKA (reference sequence). The CDR3 spans 13 residues. Unmatched junction bases numbered 8, after V lost 6 bases and J lost 7 bases. This sample's time point: newly diagnosed GD, antithyroid drugs for less than 3 months. Making the TCR library involved RNA that had been extracted from PBMCs. These data also featured in a second study, about T cells in Graves' hyperthyroidism and ophthalmopathy.

V usage is TRBV20-1 and J usage is TRBJ1-3; 8 bases fit TRBD1. This sequence was found in a man aged 35-49 years with Graves disease. The source material was peripheral blood mononuclear cells (PBMCs), sampled at new diagnosis, from a patient treated with antithyroid drugs. The CDR3 here is CSAATGARNTIYF. CDR3 in DNA: TGCAGTGCAGCGACAGGGGCTCGGAACACCATATATTTT.